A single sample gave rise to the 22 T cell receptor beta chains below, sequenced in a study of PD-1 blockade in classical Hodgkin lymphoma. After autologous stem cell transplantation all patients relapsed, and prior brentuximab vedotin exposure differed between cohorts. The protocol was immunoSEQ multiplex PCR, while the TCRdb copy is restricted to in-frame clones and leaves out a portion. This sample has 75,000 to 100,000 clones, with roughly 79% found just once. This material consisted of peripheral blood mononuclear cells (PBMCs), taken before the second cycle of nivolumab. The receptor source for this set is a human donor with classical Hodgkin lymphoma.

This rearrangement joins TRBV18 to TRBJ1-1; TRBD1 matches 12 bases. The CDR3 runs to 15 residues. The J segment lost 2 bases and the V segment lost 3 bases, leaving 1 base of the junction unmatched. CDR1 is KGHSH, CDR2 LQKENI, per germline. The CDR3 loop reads CASSPGQGANTEAFF. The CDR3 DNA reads TGTGCCAGCTCACCGGGACAGGGGGCCAACACTGAAGCTTTCTTT.

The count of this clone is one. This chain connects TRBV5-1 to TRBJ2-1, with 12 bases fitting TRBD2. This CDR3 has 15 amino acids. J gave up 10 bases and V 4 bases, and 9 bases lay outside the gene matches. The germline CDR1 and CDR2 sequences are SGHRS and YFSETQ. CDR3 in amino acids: CASSTKLAGGSEQFF. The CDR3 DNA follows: TGCGCCAGCAGCACGAAGCTAGCGGGAGGGAGCGAGCAGTTCTTC.

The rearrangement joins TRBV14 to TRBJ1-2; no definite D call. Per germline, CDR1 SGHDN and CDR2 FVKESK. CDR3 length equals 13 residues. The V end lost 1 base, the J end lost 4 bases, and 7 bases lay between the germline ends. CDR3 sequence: CASSQAASYGYTF. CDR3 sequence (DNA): TGTGCCAGCAGCCAAGCTGCCAGCTATGGCTACACCTTC.

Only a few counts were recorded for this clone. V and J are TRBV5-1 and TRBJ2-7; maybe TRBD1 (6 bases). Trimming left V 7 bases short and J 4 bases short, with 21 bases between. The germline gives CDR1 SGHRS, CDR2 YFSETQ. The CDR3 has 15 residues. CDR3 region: CASGGKDRAFYEQYF. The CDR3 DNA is TGCGCCAGCGGGGGTAAGGACAGAGCCTTTTACGAGCAGTACTTC.

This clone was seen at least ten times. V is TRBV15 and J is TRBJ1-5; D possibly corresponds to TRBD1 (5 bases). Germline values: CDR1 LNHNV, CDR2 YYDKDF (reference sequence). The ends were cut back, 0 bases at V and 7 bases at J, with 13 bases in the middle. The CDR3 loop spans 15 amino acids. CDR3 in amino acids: CATSRDRGVSQPQHF. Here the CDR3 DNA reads TGTGCCACCAGCAGAGATAGAGGGGTGAGCCAGCCCCAGCATTTT.

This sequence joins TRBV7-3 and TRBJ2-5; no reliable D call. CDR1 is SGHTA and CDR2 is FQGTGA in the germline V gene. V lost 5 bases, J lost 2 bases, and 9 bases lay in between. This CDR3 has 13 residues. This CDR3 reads CASSPGSQETQYF. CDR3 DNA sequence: TGTGCCAGCAGCCCGGGTTCTCAAGAGACCCAGTACTTC.

CDR3 sequence reads: CASSFGRGGKRASYNEQFF. The CDR3, as DNA: TGTGCCAGCAGCTTTGGTCGTGGGGGCAAGCGGGCCTCCTACAATGAGCAGTTCTTC. The chain carries TRBV7-2 and TRBJ2-1; tentatively, D is TRBD1 or TRBD2 (6 bases each). Looked up from germline, CDR1 is SGHTA and CDR2 is FQGNSA. This CDR3 comprises 19 residues. Between the trimmed V and J ends, which lost 3 bases and 0 bases, there was a span of 21 bases. Full variable domain (remainder filled in from reference TRBV7-2 and TRBJ2-1): GAGVSQSPSNKVTEKGKDVELRCDPISGHTALYWYRQSLGQGLEFLIYFQGNSAPDKSGLPSDRFSAERTGGSVSTLTIQRTQQEDSAVYLCASSFGRGGKRASYNEQFFGPGTRLTVL.

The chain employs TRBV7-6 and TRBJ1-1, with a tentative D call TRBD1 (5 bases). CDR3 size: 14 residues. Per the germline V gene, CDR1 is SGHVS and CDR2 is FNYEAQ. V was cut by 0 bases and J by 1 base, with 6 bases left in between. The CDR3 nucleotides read TGTGCCAGCAGCTTAGCGGGGGGGAACACTGAAGCTTTCTTT. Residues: CASSLAGGNTEAFF.

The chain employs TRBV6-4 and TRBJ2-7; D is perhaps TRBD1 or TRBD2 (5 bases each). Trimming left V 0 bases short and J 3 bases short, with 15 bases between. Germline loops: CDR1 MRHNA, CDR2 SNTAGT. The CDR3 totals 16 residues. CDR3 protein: CASSDSTPGRIYEQYF. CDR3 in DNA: TGTGCCAGCAGTGACTCGACACCGGGACGGATCTACGAGCAGTACTTC.

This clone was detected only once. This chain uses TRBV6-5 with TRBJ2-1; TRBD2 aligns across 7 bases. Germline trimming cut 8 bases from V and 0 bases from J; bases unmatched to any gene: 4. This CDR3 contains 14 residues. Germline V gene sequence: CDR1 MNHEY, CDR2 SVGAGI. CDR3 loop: CASSSGISYNEQFF. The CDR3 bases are TGTGCCAGCTCGAGCGGGATCTCCTACAATGAGCAGTTCTTC.

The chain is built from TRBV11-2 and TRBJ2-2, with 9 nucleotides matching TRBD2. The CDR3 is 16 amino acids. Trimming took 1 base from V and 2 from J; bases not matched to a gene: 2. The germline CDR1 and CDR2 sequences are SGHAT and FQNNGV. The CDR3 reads CASSLGLAGNTGELFF. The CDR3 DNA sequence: TGTGCCAGCAGCTTAGGTCTAGCGGGAAACACCGGGGAGCTGTTTTTT.

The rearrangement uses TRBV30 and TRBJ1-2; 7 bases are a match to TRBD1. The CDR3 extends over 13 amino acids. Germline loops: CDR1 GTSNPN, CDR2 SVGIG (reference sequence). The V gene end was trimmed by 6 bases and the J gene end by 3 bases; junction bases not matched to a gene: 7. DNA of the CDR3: TGTGCCTGTAATACAGGGACAGACTATGGCTACACCTTC. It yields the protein CACNTGTDYGYTF.

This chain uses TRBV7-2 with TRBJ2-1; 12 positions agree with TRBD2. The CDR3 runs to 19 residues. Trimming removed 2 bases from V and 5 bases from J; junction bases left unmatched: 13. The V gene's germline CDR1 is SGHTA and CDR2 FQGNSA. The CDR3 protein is CASSLRIELAGGWDNEQFF. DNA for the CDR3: TGTGCCAGCAGCTTAAGGATTGAGCTAGCGGGAGGGTGGGACAATGAGCAGTTCTTC.

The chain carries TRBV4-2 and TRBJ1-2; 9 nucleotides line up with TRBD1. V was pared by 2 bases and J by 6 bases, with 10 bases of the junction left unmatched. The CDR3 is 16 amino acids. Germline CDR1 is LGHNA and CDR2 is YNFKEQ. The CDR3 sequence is CASSQPPGQGIDGYTF. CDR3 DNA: TGTGCCAGCAGCCAACCCCCGGGACAGGGTATCGATGGCTACACCTTC.

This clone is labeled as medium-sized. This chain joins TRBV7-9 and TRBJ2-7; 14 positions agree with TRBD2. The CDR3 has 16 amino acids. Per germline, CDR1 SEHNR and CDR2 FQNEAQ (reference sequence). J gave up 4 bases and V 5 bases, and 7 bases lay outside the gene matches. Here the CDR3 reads CASSPGLAGVLYEQYF. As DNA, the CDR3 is TGTGCCAGCAGCCCGGGACTAGCGGGAGTATTGTACGAGCAGTACTTC.

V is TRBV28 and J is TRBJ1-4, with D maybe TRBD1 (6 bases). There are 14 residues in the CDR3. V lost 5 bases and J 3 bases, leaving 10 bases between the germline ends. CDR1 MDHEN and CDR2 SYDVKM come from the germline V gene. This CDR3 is CASSAGVPNEKLFF. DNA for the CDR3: TGTGCCAGCAGTGCAGGGGTTCCTAATGAAAAACTGTTTTTT.

The CDR3 region is CASGVWAGEKLFF. The DNA of the CDR3 is TGTGCCAGCGGCGTGTGGGCGGGAGAAAAACTGTTTTTT. V is TRBV28 and J is TRBJ1-4; the D is unclear. The CDR3 has 13 amino acids. Germline V gene lookup returns CDR1 MDHEN and CDR2 SYDVKM. V was cut by 8 bases and J by 8 bases, with 15 bases left in between.

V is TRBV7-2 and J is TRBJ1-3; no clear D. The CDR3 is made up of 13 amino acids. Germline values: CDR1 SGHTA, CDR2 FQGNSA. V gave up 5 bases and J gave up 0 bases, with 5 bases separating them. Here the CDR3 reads CASSPRSGNTIYF. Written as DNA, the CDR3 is TGTGCCAGCAGCCCCCGCTCTGGAAACACCATATATTTT.

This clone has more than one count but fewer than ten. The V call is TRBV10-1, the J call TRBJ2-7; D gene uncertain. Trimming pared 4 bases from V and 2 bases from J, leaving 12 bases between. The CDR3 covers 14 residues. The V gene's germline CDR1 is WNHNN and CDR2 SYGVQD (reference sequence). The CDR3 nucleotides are TGCGCCAGCAGTGGTCGCCGTCCTCCCTACGAGCAGTACTTC. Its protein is CASSGRRPPYEQYF.

CDR3 amino acids: CASGPSKTSGRVYEQYF. CDR3 in DNA: TGTGCTAGTGGTCCCTCGAAGACTAGCGGGAGGGTCTACGAGCAGTACTTC. The chain recombines TRBV12-5 with TRBJ2-7; 14 bases are a match to TRBD2. Germline-derived CDR1 and CDR2 are LGHNT and FRNRAP. Losses at the gene ends were 5 bases for V and 3 bases for J; bases not matched to a gene: 9. The length of the CDR3 is 17 residues.

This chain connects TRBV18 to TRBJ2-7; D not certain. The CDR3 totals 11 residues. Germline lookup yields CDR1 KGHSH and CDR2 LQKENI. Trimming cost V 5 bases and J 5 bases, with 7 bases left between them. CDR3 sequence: CASSVADEQYF. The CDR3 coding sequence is TGTGCCAGCTCAGTGGCCGACGAGCAGTACTTC.

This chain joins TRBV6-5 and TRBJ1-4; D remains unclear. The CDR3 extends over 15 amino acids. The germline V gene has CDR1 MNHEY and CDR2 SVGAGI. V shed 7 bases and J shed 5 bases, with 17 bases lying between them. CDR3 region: CASKAMGGRNEKLFF. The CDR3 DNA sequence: TGTGCCAGCAAGGCGATGGGCGGTAGGAATGAAAAACTGTTTTTT.